Listed below are T cell receptor beta chains from one sample, sequenced in a study of shared clonotypes between healthy human individuals. The assay was immunoSEQ multiplex PCR, and TCRdb's table has in-frame clones only and misses some. The table has 2 million to 2.5 million clones, 95% seen once. The sequenced sample consisted of naive CD4+ T cells sorted from blood. These receptors originate from a man younger than 30 in good health. Each CDR3 is given with its conserved first and last residue.

j_gene	v_gene	CDR3aa
TRBJ2-7	TRBV11-1	CASSLASGRGRGYEQYF
TRBJ2-1	TRBV6-1	CASSLYNEQFF
TRBJ2-5	TRBV5-1	CASRLGDRGQETQYF
TRBJ1-4	TRBV7-9	CASSLEAGQGGEKLFF
TRBJ2-5	TRBV5-1	CASSLMGVETQYF
TRBJ2-7	TRBV6-5	CASHSGYEQYF
TRBJ2-1	TRBV14	CASSPRLRSSYNEQFF
TRBJ2-2	TRBV9	CASSAGLAGMAGELFF
TRBJ1-1	TRBV5-4	CASSLGGTANTEAFF
TRBJ2-5	TRBV7-9	CASSLRTGSQETQYF
TRBJ2-7	TRBV6-5	CASRDYGKQYF
TRBJ2-3	TRBV7-2	CASSLFQQVNTQYF
TRBJ2-1	TRBV4-1	CASSPRGRNSYNEQFF
TRBJ1-3	TRBV4-3	CASSQDWTGGAGNTIYF
TRBJ2-5	TRBV7-8	CASSLGTGTSGTETQYF
TRBJ2-7	TRBV27	CASSLWGRYYEQYF
TRBJ2-1	TRBV10-3	CAISSGNEQFF
TRBJ2-7	TRBV7-9	CASSQKAGANPYEQYF
TRBJ2-6	TRBV19	CASSIIFLGLGANVLTF
TRBJ2-1	TRBV4-1	CASSQDASATYNEQFF
TRBJ1-2	TRBV2	CASRARDFPNYGYTF
TRBJ1-2	TRBV19	CASSSTGDGYTF
TRBJ2-7	TRBV7-2	CASSPSGRGSYEQYF
TRBJ2-6	TRBV30	CAGRHSGANVLTF
TRBJ1-3	TRBV11-2	CASSLVANTIYF